These T cell receptor beta chains were read from a single sample in a study of coeliac disease. TCRdb's copy holds only in-frame clones and misses some; the assay was immunoSEQ multiplex PCR. The sample comprises roughly 4,800 clones, 65% to 80% of which are singletons, and roughly 4.6% rests with the top ten. Source material: lamina propria lymphocytes from the gut. These receptors were obtained from a woman aged 18-29 years with active celiac disease. CDR3s include the opening cysteine and the closing phenylalanine or tryptophan. Fields, in order: D gene, V gene, clone size, J gene, CDR3 protein, CDR3 DNA. D genes are given only for firm matches. The listing skips clone size in some rows; elsewhere it reads once, few, many or a size class.

>.|TRBV10-3|.|TRBJ2-1
CAIRDGTFSSYNEQFF
TGTGCCATCAGAGATGGGACTTTCAGCTCCTACAATGAGCAGTTCTTC
>.|TRBV4-3|.|TRBJ2-1
CASSQDPLGAYNEQFF
TGCGCCAGCAGCCAAGATCCTCTAGGAGCCTACAATGAGCAGTTCTTC
>.|TRBV27|.|TRBJ2-1
CASRPLSGQYNEQFF
TGTGCCAGCAGACCTCTTAGCGGACAATACAATGAGCAGTTCTTC
>TRBD1|TRBV27|once|TRBJ2-1
CASSIGTGDNEQFF
TGTGCCAGCAGCATAGGGACAGGAGACAATGAGCAGTTCTTC
>.|TRBV10-3|.|TRBJ2-1
CATRVISYNEQFF
TGTGCCACACGGGTTATCTCCTACAATGAGCAGTTCTTC
>TRBD2|TRBV4-2|.|TRBJ2-7
CASSQDLGLAGSEQYF
TGTGCCAGCAGCCAAGATCTTGGACTAGCGGGATCCGAGCAGTACTTC
>TRBD1|TRBV5-4|few|TRBJ1-2
CASSSRDRIHYGYTF
TGTGCCAGCAGCTCCCGGGACAGAATACACTATGGCTACACCTTC
>TRBD2|TRBV27|.|TRBJ2-3
CASRPGLAGDTQYF
TGTGCCAGCAGACCGGGACTAGCGGGAGATACGCAGTATTTT
>TRBD2|TRBV7-8|.|TRBJ2-1
CASSPGASGGADYEQFF
TGTGCCAGCAGCCCCGGGGCTAGCGGGGGGGCCGACTATGAGCAGTTCTTC
>.|TRBV11-2|few|TRBJ1-2
CASSSSRRGSFGGYTF
TGTGCCAGCAGCTCCTCTCGACGGGGATCCTTCGGTGGCTACACCTTC
>TRBD1|TRBV4-1|.|TRBJ2-7
CASSQAGTGSLEQYF
TGCGCCAGCAGCCAGGCCGGGACAGGGTCGCTCGAGCAGTACTTC
>TRBD1|TRBV5-1|.|TRBJ1-6
CASSLGGTEDNSPLHF
TGCGCCAGCAGCTTGGGGGGGACAGAAGATAATTCACCCCTCCACTTT